What follows are 28 T cell receptor delta chains derived from one specimen sequenced in a study of γδ T cells in repeated Plasmodium falciparum infection. Gammadelta T cells were flow-sorted from PBMC into Vgamma9/Vdelta2+ and Vdelta2-negative populations for bulk analysis. TCRdb re-identified clones in the multiplex PCR reads via CATT. This table has about 93,000 delta-chain clones, 0.9% to 1% appearing once. Sequenced sample: gamma-delta T cells from blood. The receptors shown here come from a pool of human donors (malaria-infected and uninfected, not separated).

As concerns this clone: A far larger clone is one base from this, pointing to a likely read error. Other DNA sequences in the same sample also yield this CDR3. V and J are TRDV1 and TRDJ1; TRDD3 agrees at 13 bases. The V gene end was trimmed by 6 bases and the J gene end by 2 bases; junction bases not matched to a gene: 15. Germline V CDR1 and CDR2: TSWWSYY, QGS. The CDR3 covers 19 residues. CDR3 DNA: TGTGCTCTTGGAGGCCTAACTGACTGGGGGATACGCGTAACCGATAAACTCATCTTT. It translates to CALGGLTDWGIRVTDKLIF.

This clone appeared a few times. TCRdb's protein for this DNA is that of a much larger clone and differs from the translation at residue 6, likely a read error; the protein shown is the DNA translation. The genes are TRDV2 and TRDJ1, with 10 bases aligning to TRDD3. The J gene, absent from TCRdb, was called here by matching the DNA to germline. The CDR3 loop spans 18 amino acids. Trimming at V came to 3 bases and at J to 3 bases, leaving 15 bases not matched to a gene. Germline V gives CDR1 GEAIGNYY, CDR2 EKD. CDR3 in amino acids: CACDQRFTGGFMADKLIF. The DNA of the CDR3 is TGTGCCTGTGACCAACGTTTTACTGGGGGATTTATGGCCGATAAACTCATCTTT.

This clone has just a few counts. A read error likely explains this, since a far larger clone differs by one base. Different DNA sequences within this sample yield the same CDR3. The J segment was not called; the V segment is TRDV2; the D call of TRDD3 is as the table states it, not checked on the DNA. Per the germline V gene, CDR1 is GEAIGNYY and CDR2 is EKD. The CDR3 has 24 amino acids. Here the CDR3 DNA reads TGTGCCTGTGACACCGTCGGTCCTACACCACCATCTGGGGGACCCCCCTCGTACACCGATAAACTTATCTTT. As protein: CACDTVGPTPPSGGPPSYTDKLIF.

This clone was observed a handful of times. A read error is likely here: a far larger clone is one base away. Additional DNA sequences in this sample encode the identical CDR3. The DNA for the CDR3 is TGCGCCTGTGACACCATTCTCCGCAAGGCCACCGATAAACTCATCTTT. Translated, it gives CACDTILRKATDKLIF. V gene TRDV2 combines with J gene TRDJ1; unclear D gene. TCRdb lists no J gene, so it was determined here by aligning the DNA to germline. This CDR3 has 16 amino acids. Germline V gives CDR1 GEAIGNYY, CDR2 EKD.

Notes on this clone: The protein held in TCRdb is that of a much larger clone and does not match this DNA's translation at residue 13, likely because of a read error; the protein shown is translated from the DNA. V gene TRDV1 combines with J gene TRDJ1; D perhaps matches TRDD3 (5 bases). Germline lookup yields CDR1 TSWWSYY and CDR2 QGS. V lost 4 bases and J lost 1, with 25 bases in between. The CDR3 is 19 residues long. The DNA of the CDR3 is TGTGCTCTTGGGGGACTCTCGAGGTCGGGGGCCCTGTGCACCGATAAACTCATCTTT. It specifies CALGGLSRSGALCTDKLIF.

There are a few counts of this clone. A far larger clone is just one base off, so this is likely a read error. The chain recombines TRDV1 with TRDJ1; 13 bases are shared with TRDD3. The J gene, absent from TCRdb, was called here by matching the DNA to germline. Trimming cost V 0 bases and J 2 bases; bases outside gene matches: 15. There are 21 residues in the CDR3. Germline loops: CDR1 TSWWSYY, CDR2 QGS. CDR3 bases: TGTGCTCTTGGGGAACTTATCCGACCCGTACTGGGGGATACGAGGACCGATAAACTCATCTTT. It translates to CALGELIRPVLGDTRTDKLIF.

With respect to this clone: TCRdb attributes to this sequence the protein of a much larger clone, which differs from the DNA translation at residue 17; a read error is likely, and the protein displayed is translated from the DNA. V usage is TRDV1 and J usage is TRDJ1; 12 bases are shared with TRDD3. Germline V lookup: CDR1 TSWWSYY, CDR2 QGS. The length of the CDR3 is 19 residues. CDR3: CALGELSPFTGGYTDKPIF. In DNA, the CDR3 is TGTGCTCTTGGGGAACTATCCCCTTTTACTGGGGGATACACCGATAAACCCATCTTT.

Ten or more counts support this clone. The protein given by TCRdb reflects a much larger clone and differs at residue 13 from this DNA's translation, likely from a read error; the protein shown is the DNA's translation. The chain employs TRDV1 and TRDJ1; possibly TRDD3 for D (9 bases). The length of the CDR3 is 19 residues. V was pared by 6 bases and J by 5 bases, with 31 bases between. In germline, CDR1 is TSWWSYY, CDR2 QGS. The CDR3 protein is CALGHSFLLLLGEKDKLIF. The DNA for the CDR3 is TGTGCTCTTGGTCACAGCTTCCTACTTTTACTGGGGGAGAAAGATAAACTCATCTTT.

Concerning this clone itself: The mismatch at residue 4 between this DNA's translation and the TCRdb protein of a much larger clone likely reflects a read error; the protein shown is translated from the DNA. This sequence joins TRDV2 and TRDJ1; 8 bases are shared with TRDD3. CDR3 length equals 15 residues. Per the germline V gene, CDR1 is GEAIGNYY and CDR2 is EKD. The CDR3 DNA follows: TGTGCCTGTGCCACCATTGGGGGATACACCGATAAACTCATCTTT. Translation gives CACATIGGYTDKLIF.

This clone was observed a few times. TCRdb shows a much larger clone's protein in place of this DNA's translation, and the two differ at residue 12, likely through a read error; the protein shown is translated from the DNA. The chain employs TRDV3 and TRDJ1, with 10 bases identical to TRDD3. No J gene was available from TCRdb, and it was assigned here by a germline match of the DNA. The germline V gene encodes CDR1 TVYSNPD and CDR2 GDNSRS (reference sequence). The length of the CDR3 is 16 residues. CDR3 residues: CAFTFPWGIPTNKLIF. Here the CDR3 DNA reads TGTGCCTTTACCTTCCCTTGGGGGATACCCACCAATAAACTCATCTTT. Based on the CDR3 plus reference TRDV3 and TRDJ1, the full variable domain is CDKVTQSSPDQTVASGSEVVLLCTYDTVYSNPDLFWYRIRPDYSFQFVFYGDNSRSEGADFTQGRFSVKHILTQKAFHLVISPVRTEDSATYYCAFTFPWGIPTNKLIFGKGTRVTVEP.

The table lists this clone with a few counts. This DNA's translation differs at residue 7 from TCRdb's protein, which comes from a much larger clone; a read error is likely, and the protein shown is translated from the DNA. V usage is TRDV1 and J usage is TRDJ1; 12 positions agree with TRDD3. TCRdb records no J gene; here it was assigned by comparing the DNA to germline. Germline CDR1 is TSWWSYY and CDR2 is QGS. This CDR3 has 19 amino acids. J lost 5 bases, V lost 0 bases, and 13 bases had no gene match. The CDR3 sequence is CALGELARILGDTGDKLIF. CDR3 bases: TGTGCTCTTGGGGAACTGGCCCGAATACTGGGGGATACCGGGGATAAACTCATCTTT.

About this clone: TCRdb's entry gives the protein of a much larger clone, which mismatches this DNA's translation at residue 6, likely from a read error; the protein reported here is translated from the DNA. The V gene is TRDV2, the J gene TRDJ1; 12 bases agree with TRDD3. TCRdb offers no J gene call, so here the DNA was matched to germline to obtain one. This CDR3 is 18 amino acids long. Germline CDR1 is GEAIGNYY and CDR2 is EKD. The ends lost 1 base at V and 5 bases at J; junction bases unmatched: 13. For the CDR3, the DNA is TGTGCCTGTGACACGAGGGGTCTGGGGGATACGCGGGCAGATAAACTCATCTTT. Translated, it gives CACDTRGLGDTRADKLIF.

This clone was detected only a few times. Only one base separates this from a far larger clonotype, so it likely reflects a read error. This same CDR3 is encoded by further DNA sequences in the sample. The J gene is uncalled and the V gene is TRDV1; TRDD3 is the table's D call, not checked against the DNA. In germline, CDR1 is TSWWSYY, CDR2 QGS. CDR3 length: 20 residues. CDR3 coding DNA: TGTGCTCTTGGGGAACTTGACTTTCTCTTAGGGGATACCAAATGGGGTAAACTCATCTTC. This gives the protein CALGELDFLLGDTKWGKLIF.

This clone has just a few counts. It is likely a read error: a sequence one base away is far more abundant. The same CDR3 can be traced to other DNA sequences in this sample. The V call is TRDV2, the J call TRDJ1, with unresolved D. TCRdb does not report a J gene; here it was assigned by matching the DNA to germline references. Germline values: CDR1 GEAIGNYY, CDR2 EKD. This CDR3 is 16 amino acids long. The V gene lost 3 bases and the J gene lost 0 bases, with 16 bases spanning the gap. The CDR3 here is CACDALYTLYTDKLIF. CDR3 bases: TGTGCCTGTGACGCTCTATATACCTTATACACCGATAAACTCATCTTT.

The table lists this clone with a few counts. This DNA's translation differs at residue 9 from TCRdb's protein, which comes from a much larger clone; a read error is likely, and the protein shown is translated from the DNA. J is TRDJ1 and V is TRDV3; no definite D call. CDR1 is TVYSNPD and CDR2 is GDNSRS in the germline V gene (reference sequence). The CDR3 loop spans 15 amino acids. V was pared by 1 base and J by 3 bases, with 18 bases between. CDR3 in DNA: TGTGCCTTTATACGAGCCGCGTTCAGGGCCGATAAACTCATCTTT. Translated, it gives CAFIRAAFRADKLIF.

Regarding this clone: TCRdb's entry gives the protein of a much larger clone, which mismatches this DNA's translation at residue 16, likely from a read error; the protein reported here is translated from the DNA. The J gene is TRDJ1, the V gene TRDV1; 8 nucleotides match TRDD3. In the absence of a J gene in TCRdb, the DNA was matched to germline to assign it here. From germline, CDR1 is TSWWSYY and CDR2 QGS. The CDR3 is made up of 19 amino acids. DNA of the CDR3: TGTGCTCTCGCCGCCCCAGCTTCAGCTGGGGGAAGGTACACCGATAGACTCATCTTT. It specifies CALAAPASAGGRYTDRLIF.

Only a few counts were recorded for this clone. This DNA's translation differs at residue 22 from TCRdb's protein, which comes from a much larger clone; a read error is likely, and the protein shown is translated from the DNA. The chain couples TRDV1 to TRDJ1, with 9 bases fitting TRDD3. No J segment appears in TCRdb, so it was assigned here by matching the sequence to germline. This CDR3 comprises 25 residues. CDR1 is TSWWSYY and CDR2 is QGS in the germline V gene. The CDR3 DNA sequence: TGTGCTCTTGGGGAAAGGGTTCTGGGTTTCGGTCCTCCCGTACTGGGGGACCCCTACACCGATAGACTCATCTTT. It encodes CALGERVLGFGPPVLGDPYTDRLIF.

In its sample, this clone was seen a few times. A read error is the likely source, as a far larger clone sits one nucleotide away. Other DNA sequences in this sample translate to the same CDR3. The genes are TRDV1 and TRDJ1; TRDD3 agrees at 8 bases. Germline matching of the DNA provided the J gene here, since TCRdb leaves it blank. V lost 1 base and J lost 0; bases outside the gene matches: 19. This CDR3 is 21 amino acids long. Germline CDR1 reads TSWWSYY; CDR2 reads QGS. In DNA form, the CDR3 reads TGTGCTCTTGGGGAACAGCCCTGTACTGGGGGGTACGGGGGGGACACCGATAAACTCATCTTT. Its translation: CALGEQPCTGGYGGDTDKLIF.

Regarding this clone: It differs at one base from a far larger clone, so likely a read error. Other DNA sequences in this specimen translate into the identical CDR3. The gene calls are TRDV2 and TRDJ1, with 10 bases that match TRDD3. CDR1 is GEAIGNYY, CDR2 EKD, per germline. This CDR3 comprises 15 residues. The chain's CDR3 is CACDTDTGDTRKLIF. CDR3 DNA sequence: TGCGCCTGTGACACCGATACGGGGGATACGCGAAAACTCATCTTT.

This clone has a handful of counts. The TCRdb record carries a much larger clone's protein, which differs from this DNA's translation at residue 19; a read error is the likely cause, and the protein listed here is the DNA translation. The J segment was not called; the V segment is TRDV1; TRDD3, as called in the table, went unchecked against the DNA. Germline V gene lookup returns CDR1 TSWWSYY and CDR2 QGS. The CDR3 covers 20 residues. CDR3 DNA sequence: TGTGCTCTTGGGGAACAGGCCTACGTCTATCCCTGGGGGATAGCCGATAAACTCACCTTT. Protein: CALGEQAYVYPWGIADKLTF.

A word on this clone: This likely came from a read error, as a far larger clone is one base away. Distinct nucleotide sequences in the sample also encode this CDR3. CDR3 loop: CALGELFFRDSVGDRRTDKLIF. CDR3 DNA: TGTGCCCTTGGGGAACTATTTTTTAGGGATTCAGTTGGGGATAGGAGAACCGATAAACTCATCTTT. This sequence joins TRDV1 and TRDJ1; 7 bases align to TRDD3. The J gene is not listed in TCRdb, so it was assigned here from a DNA match to germline. Looked up from germline, CDR1 is TSWWSYY and CDR2 is QGS. The length of the CDR3 is 22 residues.

Only a few counts were recorded for this clone. TCRdb's entry gives the protein of a much larger clone, which mismatches this DNA's translation at residue 4, likely from a read error; the protein reported here is translated from the DNA. J is TRDJ1 and V is TRDV2, with 7 bases identical to TRDD3. Germline assignment: CDR1 GEAIGNYY and CDR2 EKD. Losses at the gene ends were 6 bases for V and 0 bases for J; bases not matched to a gene: 12. This CDR3 spans 16 amino acids. The CDR3: CACNSVGELYTDKLIF. CDR3 nucleotide sequence: TGTGCCTGTAACTCGGTGGGGGAATTATACACCGATAAACTCATCTTT.

Turning to this clone: A read error is the likely source, as a far larger clone sits one nucleotide away. The same CDR3 can be traced to other DNA sequences in this sample. This rearrangement joins TRDV1 to TRDJ1; 7 positions agree with TRDD3. The J gene is not listed in TCRdb, so it was assigned here from a DNA match to germline. The CDR3 is 16 amino acids. Germline values: CDR1 TSWWSYY, CDR2 QGS. CDR3: CALGEEADTCTDKLIF. CDR3 DNA: TGTGCTCTCGGGGAAGAGGCGGATACGTGCACCGATAAACTCATCTTT.

This clone was counted at least ten times. The protein given by TCRdb reflects a much larger clone and differs at residue 12 from this DNA's translation, likely from a read error; the protein shown is the DNA's translation. V gene TRDV2 combines with J gene TRDJ1; 9 bases map to TRDD3. No J gene was available from TCRdb, and it was assigned here by a germline match of the DNA. The CDR3 covers 19 residues. Germline V lookup: CDR1 GEAIGNYY, CDR2 EKD. The trim removed 7 bases at V and 0 bases at J, leaving 20 bases unmatched. The CDR3 DNA sequence: TGTGCCTGGGGACCCCCTTCAACTGGGGGAAACAGGTACACCGATAAACTCATCTTT. The encoded protein is CAWGPPSTGGNRYTDKLIF.

There are a few counts of this clone. This likely came from a read error, as a far larger clone is one base away. Distinct nucleotide sequences in the sample also encode this CDR3. This chain uses TRDV1 with TRDJ1; 9 bases agree with TRDD3. Because TCRdb records no J gene, it was assigned here through a match of the DNA to germline. Germline CDR1 and CDR2: TSWWSYY and QGS. The CDR3 totals 25 residues. DNA for the CDR3: TGTGCTCTTGGGGAACCCCAACTTCCTCAAGTCGACTGTACTGGGGGACCACGGGGCGCCGACAAACTCATCTTT. This encodes CALGEPQLPQVDCTGGPRGADKLIF.

This clone was seen repeatedly, ten times or more. A read error likely explains why the TCRdb protein, taken from a much larger clone, differs from this DNA's translation at residue 16; the protein shown is translated from the DNA. The chain employs TRDV2 and TRDJ1; tentatively, D is TRDD2 (5 bases). Per germline, CDR1 GEAIGNYY and CDR2 EKD. This CDR3 is 17 amino acids long. The CDR3 DNA sequence: TGTGCCTGTGACAATTCCTTGTCTTACCCCGAGGGTGGTGAACTCACCTTT. Translation: CACDNSLSYPEGGELTF.

Concerning this clone itself: The protein in TCRdb stems from a much larger clone and differs at residue 17 from this DNA's translation, likely a read error; here the protein is translated from the DNA. The V segment is TRDV1, and no J call was made; the table calls TRDD3, which could not be checked here. The V gene's germline CDR1 is TSWWSYY and CDR2 QGS. CDR3 length: 18 residues. The chain's CDR3 is CALGVFLKGIQTKHKLTF. As DNA, the CDR3 is TGTGCTCTTGGGGTTTTCCTAAAAGGGATACAAACGAAGCACAAACTCACCTTT.

Of note for this clone: TCRdb's protein, taken from a much larger clone, differs from this DNA's translation at residue 25, likely owing to a read error; the protein displayed comes from the DNA. The chain joins TRDV1 to TRDJ1, with 13 bases aligning to TRDD3. This CDR3 has 30 amino acids. Trimming at V came to 5 bases and at J to 4 bases, leaving 49 bases not matched to a gene. The germline gives CDR1 TSWWSYY, CDR2 QGS. CDR3 loop: CALGTQAQSPKPLPYWGIRTPFLNIDKLIF. Here the CDR3 DNA reads TGTGCTCTTGGGACTCAGGCGCAATCACCGAAACCTCTCCCATACTGGGGGATACGCACGCCCTTCCTAAACATCGATAAACTCATCTTT.